This TCR beta chain appears in the sequencing data of a study of cytomegalovirus exposure and HLA in healthy donors. The CDR3 length is 13 residues. CDR1 and CDR2 from the germline V gene are MNHEY and SVGAGI. V gave up 7 bases and J gave up 9 bases, with 16 bases separating them. The assay was immunoSEQ multiplex PCR, and TCRdb's table has in-frame clones only and misses some. Of around 190,000 clones listed, 75% to 90% are singletons. The sample comprised PBMCs. The V and J genes are TRBV6-5 and TRBJ1-5; no clear D. This clonotype originated in a man between 18 and 29 years old in good health and CMV-seropositive. The CDR3 sequence is CASTVRVGSPQHF. Here the CDR3 DNA reads TGTGCCAGCACCGTCCGGGTCGGATCGCCCCAGCATTTT.